A selection of T cell receptor beta chains follows, all from one sample in a study of spatial heterogeneity in lung cancer. TCRdb passed the 5' RACE reads through MiXCR, listing each CDR3 protein once. The sample has 100,000 to 120,000 distinct CDR3 sequences, about 10% seen once; the top ten hold around 24%. The sequenced sample was PBMCs, obtained at follow-up. All receptors come from a female donor with early-stage non-small cell lung cancer. CDR3s include the opening cysteine and the closing phenylalanine or tryptophan. The order of the fields is clone size, J gene, D gene, V gene, CDR3 DNA, CDR3 protein. A D gene is named only where the DNA matches it firmly. Clone size is shown for a subset of rows, as once, few, many or a class of expanded clone.

few | TRBJ2-2 | - | TRBV10-3 | TGTGCCATCAGAAGACAGAACACCGGGGAGCTGTTTTTT | CAIRRQNTGELFF
many | TRBJ2-2 | - | TRBV7-9 | TGTGCCAGCAGCTTAGCCCTACCCAAGTGGGACACCGGGGAGCTGTTTTTT | CASSLALPKWDTGELFF
- | TRBJ2-3 | - | TRBV19 | TGTGCCAGTAGTACTTCGCTCCAGGGTACGCAGTATTTT | CASSTSLQGTQYF
- | TRBJ2-7 | TRBD1 | TRBV7-9 | TGTGCCAGCAGCTTACCCAGGGACAGGGTAGGGTACGAGCAGTACTTC | CASSLPRDRVGYEQYF
many | TRBJ1-2 | TRBD1 | TRBV9 | TGTGCCAGCAGCACCCAGGACAGGGTCCATGGCTACACCTTC | CASSTQDRVHGYTF
few | TRBJ2-1 | TRBD2 | TRBV3-1 | TGTGCCAGCAGCCGAACTCTAGCGGAAAACAATGAGCAGTTCTTC | CASSRTLAENNEQFF
many | TRBJ1-5 | - | TRBV28 | TGTGCCAGCAGTTATGGGCATCAGCCCCAGCATTTT | CASSYGHQPQHF
- | TRBJ1-2 | TRBD1 | TRBV20-1 | TGCAGTGCTAGGTTGGACAGGGGCATCCGTCCGAACTATGGCTACACCTTC | CSARLDRGIRPNYGYTF
few | TRBJ1-5 | - | TRBV11-2 | TGTGCCAGCAGCTCAACAGGGTTGATAGATCAGCCCCAGCATTTT | CASSSTGLIDQPQHF
many | TRBJ1-6 | TRBD1 | TRBV9 | TGTGCCAGCAGCCCTTTGGACAGGGAGAATTCACCCCTCCACTTT | CASSPLDRENSPLHF
few | TRBJ2-1 | TRBD2 | TRBV3-1 | TGTGCCAGCAGCCAAGGTTTTAGCGGGAGGGTGAATGAGCAGTTCTTC | CASSQGFSGRVNEQFF
few | TRBJ2-2 | TRBD1 | TRBV14 | TGTGCCAGCAGACGACAGGGCTACGGGGAGCTGTTTTTT | CASRRQGYGELFF
many | TRBJ1-4 | - | TRBV7-9 | TGTGCCAGCAGCCGAGGGTCCCGGGATGAAAAACTGTTTTTT | CASSRGSRDEKLFF
many | TRBJ2-3 | - | TRBV7-9 | TGTGCCAGCAGCTTGGGAGGGGGAGCCTTCACAGATACGCAGTATTTT | CASSLGGGAFTDTQYF
few | TRBJ2-1 | TRBD1 | TRBV25-1 | TGTGCCAGCAGTGAATGGGACAGCTACAATGAGCAGTTCTTC | CASSEWDSYNEQFF
- | TRBJ2-5 | - | TRBV5-1 | TGCGCCAGCAGCCCCGCGGCGGCCTCCTGGTTGGAGACCCAGTACTTC | CASSPAAASWLETQYF
- | TRBJ1-1 | - | TRBV18 | TGTGCCAGCTCACCACTCCTATCGACATGGGGCATGAACACTGAAGCTTTCTTT | CASSPLLSTWGMNTEAFF
- | TRBJ2-5 | - | TRBV20-1 | TGCAGTGCTTCCCCGGCCAGACGAACGTGGACCCAGTACTTC | CSASPARRTWTQYF
- | TRBJ2-4 | TRBD2 | TRBV5-4 | TGTGCCAGCAGCTCGGACACTAGCGGGAGTAGGGACATTCAGTACTTC | CASSSDTSGSRDIQYF
few | TRBJ1-1 | TRBD1 | TRBV28 | TGTGCCAGCAGCCAGGGGGCAGGTGGGGCTTTCTTT | CASSQGAGGAFF
- | TRBJ2-1 | - | TRBV28 | TGTGCCAGCAGTTCCCACACGCTATCCTACAATGAGCAGTTCTTC | CASSSHTLSYNEQFF
- | TRBJ1-2 | TRBD1 | TRBV19 | TGTGCCAGTAGTGGACAGGGGGCGCTCGGAGCTAACTATGGCTACACCTTC | CASSGQGALGANYGYTF
few | TRBJ2-5 | - | TRBV2 | TGTGCCAGCAGTGAAATGGGAGGCAGGGTTTGGGAGACCCAGTACTTC | CASSEMGGRVWETQYF
few | TRBJ2-1 | TRBD2 | TRBV4-1 | TGCGCCAGCAGCCATGGCCCTGGGGCTAGCGGGAGGTGGAGGGGTTACAATGAGCAGTTCTTC | CASSHGPGASGRWRGYNEQFF
- | TRBJ2-1 | - | TRBV5-1 | TGCGCCAGCAGAGTCCCAGCTGGGGGTGCCCTTAATGAGCAGTTCTTC | CASRVPAGGALNEQFF
few | TRBJ1-1 | - | TRBV7-9 | TGTGCCAGCAGCCCCACGGGGAGTGGCACTGAAGCTTTCTTT | CASSPTGSGTEAFF
few | TRBJ2-1 | - | TRBV10-1 | TGCGCCAGCAGTGGACGCCATGAGCAGTTCTTC | CASSGRHEQFF
many | TRBJ1-5 | - | TRBV7-8 | TGTGCCAGCAGCTTAGAAAGGGTTCGCGTTCAGCCCCAGCATTTT | CASSLERVRVQPQHF
few | TRBJ1-1 | TRBD1 | TRBV29-1 | TGCAGCGTCCACGACAGGGTTCCTGAAGCTTTCTTT | CSVHDRVPEAFF
many | TRBJ2-2 | - | TRBV28 | TGTGCCAGCAGTTTAGGCTGGTCCGGGGAGCTGTTTTTT | CASSLGWSGELFF
many | TRBJ2-1 | TRBD2 | TRBV11-2 | TGTGCCAGCAGCTCTAGCGGGAGTGACAATGAGCAGTTCTTC | CASSSSGSDNEQFF
few | TRBJ2-1 | - | TRBV28 | TGTGCCAGCAGTTTATTACTAGCTGAGCAGTTCTTC | CASSLLLAEQFF
few | TRBJ2-2 | - | TRBV7-6 | TGTGCCAGCAGCGCTTCCCAGGGGCTCGCTGGGGGCGGGGAGCTGTTTTTT | CASSASQGLAGGGELFF
many | TRBJ2-7 | - | TRBV20-1 | TGCAGTGCCCCCAGTTGGTACGAGCAGTACTTC | CSAPSWYEQYF
few | TRBJ2-2 | - | TRBV4-2 | TGTGCCAGCCCAAACACCGGGGAGCTGTTTTTT | CASPNTGELFF
many | TRBJ2-1 | - | TRBV12-3/TRBV12-4 | TGTGCCAGCAGTTTAGCGGGAGCATCCACATATGAGCAGTTCTTC | CASSLAGASTYEQFF
- | TRBJ2-1 | - | TRBV15 | TGTGCCACCAGCAGAAACAGGGACAATGAGCAGTTCTTC | CATSRNRDNEQFF
many | TRBJ2-5 | TRBD2 | TRBV28 | TGTGCCAGCAGTTTATATTATTCTTGGAGGCGGGAGAACCCAGAGACCCAGTACTTC | CASSLYYSWRRENPETQYF
- | TRBJ2-6 | - | TRBV12-3/TRBV12-4 | TGTGCCAGCAGTCCCCGAGTCTCTGGGGCCAACGTCCTGACTTTC | CASSPRVSGANVLTF
few | TRBJ1-4 | - | TRBV6-1 | TGTGCCACCGCTACACAAGCAACTAATGAAAAACTGTTTTTT | CATATQATNEKLFF
- | TRBJ2-1 | - | TRBV7-6 | TGTGCCAGCAGCCAACCCTCGGGCTACAATGAGCAGTTCTTC | CASSQPSGYNEQFF
few | TRBJ2-1 | TRBD2 | TRBV12-3/TRBV12-4 | TGTGCCAGCAGTCCCGGGACTAGCGGGAGAAACAATGAGCAGTTCTTC | CASSPGTSGRNNEQFF
- | TRBJ2-1 | - | TRBV2 | TGTGCCAGCAGTGTAGGCGGGACGGGCTACAATGAGCAGTTCTTC | CASSVGGTGYNEQFF
few | TRBJ2-7 | TRBD2 | TRBV5-6 | TGTGCCAGCAGCCCCCCATGGCCTAGCGGGACCTACGAGCAGTACTTC | CASSPPWPSGTYEQYF
many | TRBJ2-7 | - | TRBV29-1 | TGCAGCGCCACCAAACAGGGAAGGGAGCAGTACTTC | CSATKQGREQYF
- | TRBJ2-3 | TRBD2 | TRBV6-5 | TGTGCCAGCAGCCCCGGCCGTTTAGCGGGAGGGCGGGGAGATACGCAGTATTTT | CASSPGRLAGGRGDTQYF
many | TRBJ2-5 | - | TRBV4-2 | TGTGCCAGCAGCCCTGGGCCGGCGAAAGAGACCCAGTACTTC | CASSPGPAKETQYF
few | TRBJ2-7 | - | TRBV30 | TGTGCCGTTTATGAGGGGGAGCAGTACTTC | CAVYEGEQYF
few | TRBJ2-3 | - | TRBV7-8 | TGTGCCAGCAGCTTAGCGGCTGGGCGGCGTAGCACAGATACGCAGTATTTT | CASSLAAGRRSTDTQYF
many | TRBJ2-1 | TRBD1 | TRBV7-9 | TGTGCCAGCAGACCACAGGGGGCGTTTGGGCAGTTCTTC | CASRPQGAFGQFF
few | TRBJ1-2 | TRBD1 | TRBV27 | TGTGCCAGCAGTTTACAGGGGGTCAATGGCTACACCTTC | CASSLQGVNGYTF
many | TRBJ2-3 | TRBD2 | TRBV11-2 | TGTGCCAGCAGTTACGGGACTAGCGCTAGCACAGATACGCAGTATTTT | CASSYGTSASTDTQYF
many | TRBJ1-1 | - | TRBV4-2 | TGTGCCAGCAGCCAAGACAGGGTGGAGACTGAAGCTTTCTTT | CASSQDRVETEAFF
- | TRBJ2-4 | TRBD2 | TRBV20-1 | TGCAGTGCTAGGGGGACTAGCGTTGACAAAAACATTCAGTACTTC | CSARGTSVDKNIQYF
few | TRBJ2-4 | - | TRBV29-1 | TGCAGCGGCCTAGACGTAGCCAAAAACATTCAGTACTTC | CSGLDVAKNIQYF
many | TRBJ2-1 | - | TRBV11-2 | TGTGCCAGCAGCTTAGATCTTCTTCAAGTAAGTGAGCAGTTCTTC | CASSLDLLQVSEQFF
- | TRBJ2-4 | - | TRBV6-2/TRBV6-3 | TGTGCCAGCAGTTACTCGGGCCGCAAAAACATTCAGTACTTC | CASSYSGRKNIQYF
many | TRBJ2-1 | - | TRBV11-1 | TGTGCCAGCAGCTTAGGCTCGAGCTCCTACAATGAGCAGTTCTTC | CASSLGSSSYNEQFF